The TCR beta chain under discussion was sequenced for a study of blood T cell repertoires in COVID-19. Across the study: From T cells, B-cell-depleted T cells, or PBMCs came the material, which was cDNA or gDNA.

In the authors' workflow: The assay estimated nucleated cells by amplifying reference gene primers. TCRdb's table, derived via immunoSEQ multiplex PCR, lists solely in-frame clones and lacks some. That table supplies the V and J calls and clone size; D and trimming were determined from the DNA. The table shows about 200,000 clones, with approximately 85% occurring only once. This CDR3 has 15 amino acids. V gave up 4 bases and J gave up 5 bases; unmatched junction bases: 8. Germline V gene lookup returns CDR1 MNHEY and CDR2 SVGAGI. The sequencing sample was made of peripheral blood. The sequence came from an elderly woman with acute or convalescent COVID-19. The chain couples TRBV6-5 to TRBJ2-5; 9 bases are shared with TRBD1. CDR3 region: CASSSGTGRSETQYF. As DNA, the CDR3 is TGTGCCAGCAGTTCTGGGACAGGGAGGAGCGAGACCCAGTACTTC.